Each of the 23 T cell receptor beta chains below was sequenced from the same sample in a study of tissue T cells after allogeneic stem cell transplantation. Sequencing was performed with immunoSEQ multiplex PCR; in TCRdb, only in-frame clones are kept and a portion is missing. The table includes tens of thousands of clones, roughly 72% detected once. Sequences were obtained from spleen. The origin of the receptors is a female BALB/c mouse in good health. The strain's MHC haplotype is H2-d.

A note on this clone: Genes and germline come from the mouse. The read terminates 1 residue before the CDR3 end, so the remaining end is supplied by the germline J gene. The V call is TRBV13-1, the J call TRBJ1-6; D is uncertain. TRBJ1-6 is annotated as an ORF whose role is uncertain. V was shortened by 5 bases and J by 2 bases, with 8 bases between the two germline ends. CDR1 and CDR2 (germline): NSHNY, SYGAGN. The CDR3 contains 14 residues. The DNA read from the CDR3 is TGTGCCAGCAGCCCCGGGACCTATAATTCGCCCCTCTAC. Amino acid sequence: CASSPGTYNSPLY. The CDR3 in its entirety is CASSPGTYNSPLYF.

Of note for this clone: Here the gene names and germline are mouse. With the read ending 1 residue before the CDR3 end, the germline J gene is used to fill in that end. V usage is TRBV13-3 and J usage is TRBJ2-4, with 8 nucleotides matching TRBD2. Germline CDR1 and CDR2: NNHDY and SYVADS. V lost 2 bases and J lost 3; bases outside the gene matches: 5. The CDR3 is made up of 15 amino acids. The sequenced part of the CDR3 DNA is TGTGCCAGCAGTGAAGGGGGGGCAAGACAAAACACCTTGTAC. It yields the protein CASSEGGARQNTLY. The entire CDR3 reads CASSEGGARQNTLYF.

On this clone itself: Mouse germline and gene names are used. The DNA ends 1 residue before the CDR3 does, and the rest of the CDR3 is filled in from the germline J gene. The J gene is TRBJ2-7, the V gene TRBV3; 7 bases are shared with TRBD1. The junction had 0 bases not matched to a gene; V was cut back by 1 base and J by 0 bases. From germline, CDR1 is SNHLY and CDR2 FYNGKV (reference sequence). The CDR3 loop spans 14 amino acids. The part of the CDR3 DNA that was read is TGTGCCAGCAGCTTAGGGGACAGCTCCTATGAACAGTAC. Its protein product is CASSLGDSSYEQY. The whole CDR3 is CASSLGDSSYEQYF.

Remarks on this clone: Mouse gene names and germline throughout. Coverage ceases 1 residue before the CDR3 finishes, and the germline J gene fills in the end. The chain has TRBV17 and TRBJ2-4; TRBD2 aligns across 7 bases. This CDR3 is built from 13 residues. The junction had 2 bases not matched to a gene; V was cut back by 4 bases and J by 4 bases. CDR1 is MNHDT and CDR2 is YYDKIL in the germline V gene. CDR3 bases read: TGTGCTAGCAGTATGTGGGGGGAAAACACCTTGTAC. Amino acids: CASSMWGENTLY. The complete CDR3 protein is CASSMWGENTLYF.

On this clone: The germline and genes are mouse ones. The CDR3 end falls 1 residue outside the read, so it is completed with the germline J gene. The chain carries TRBV2 and TRBJ2-1; 7 nucleotides line up with TRBD1. Germline V gene data show CDR1 as LGHNA and CDR2 as YSYQKL. V trimming: 6 bases; J trimming: 4 bases; junction bases outside the gene matches: 3. CDR3 length: 13 amino acids. CDR3: CASRPGQYAEQFF. CDR3 bases read: TGTGCCAGCAGGCCGGGACAGTATGCTGAGCAGTTC.

Notes on this clone: Gene names follow the mouse nomenclature. Read coverage stops 1 residue before the CDR3 terminus; the germline J gene supplies the remainder. This rearrangement joins TRBV29 to TRBJ2-7, with D maybe TRBD1 (5 bases). The germline V gene has CDR1 MSHET and CDR2 SYDVDS. Trimming pared 6 bases from V and 4 bases from J, leaving 10 bases between. The CDR3 consists of 12 residues. The CDR3 protein is CASSPDSYEQYF. CDR3 DNA (partial): TGTGCTAGCAGCCCCGACAGTTATGAACAGTAC.

The table lists this clone with a few counts. Here the gene names and germline are mouse. The read falls 1 residue short of the CDR3 end, and the missing part is taken from the germline J gene. The chain has TRBV5 and TRBJ2-7; 12 bases align to TRBD2. CDR3 length equals 16 residues. With 1 base clipped from V and 4 bases from J, the junction kept 5 bases outside the gene matches. CDR1 and CDR2 (germline): LGHNA, YNLKQL (reference sequence). CDR3 protein: CASSQVDWGGAYEQYF. Partial CDR3 DNA: TGTGCCAGCAGCCAAGTCGACTGGGGGGGCGCTTATGAACAGTAC.

A word on this clone: Each gene name is a mouse one. Read data end 1 residue before the CDR3 end; the end is taken from the germline J gene. V is TRBV13-2 and J is TRBJ2-4; D could derive from TRBD1 or TRBD2 (6 bases each). Germline V gives CDR1 NNHNN, CDR2 SYGAGS (reference sequence). CDR3 length equals 17 residues. Trimming removed 5 bases at V and 0 bases at J, with 19 bases between. CDR3 protein: CASGTGRWGPSQNTLYF. The DNA read from the CDR3 is TGTGCCAGCGGGACAGGACGATGGGGGCCAAGTCAAAACACCTTGTAC.

Regarding this clone: The gene names given are mouse names. The DNA ends 1 residue before the CDR3 does, and the rest of the CDR3 is filled in from the germline J gene. The rearrangement uses TRBV4 and TRBJ2-2, with D possibly TRBD2 on 6 matching bases. The ends were cut back, 5 bases at V and 1 base at J, with 8 bases in the middle. Germline assignment: CDR1 LGHDT and CDR2 YNNKQL (reference sequence). This CDR3 contains 14 residues. The DNA read from the CDR3 is TGTGCCAGCAGCCGACTGGTAAACACCGGGCAGCTCTAC. Amino acid sequence: CASSRLVNTGQLY. The full CDR3 sequence reads CASSRLVNTGQLYF.

This clone was seen only a few times. Gene names and germline match the mouse. The CDR3 goes on 1 residue after the read ends, and that part is filled in from the germline J gene. V and J are TRBV19 and TRBJ2-1; D is uncertain. V lost 5 bases and J 1 base, leaving 1 base between the germline ends. Germline-derived CDR1 and CDR2 are FNHDT and SITEND (reference sequence). The CDR3 sequence is 11 residues long. CDR3 DNA, as far as it was read: TGTGCCAGCAGAAACTATGCTGAGCAGTTC. This encodes CASRNYAEQF. The whole CDR3 sequence reads CASRNYAEQFF.

On this clone: Gene names refer to mouse genes. The read ends 1 residue before the CDR3 terminus; that terminus is restored from the germline J gene. V gene TRBV2 combines with J gene TRBJ1-4, with 10 bases aligning to TRBD1. With V trimmed by 0 bases and J by 4 bases, 2 bases remained unmatched. The germline CDR1 and CDR2 sequences are LGHNA and YSYQKL. The length of the CDR3 is 16 residues. The CDR3 sequence: CASSQDRTGGNERLFF. The CDR3 bases that were read are TGTGCCAGCAGCCAAGATAGGACAGGGGGCAACGAAAGATTATTT.

Of note for this clone: Genes and germline are mouse. The read ends 1 residue early relative to the CDR3; the germline J gene fills the gap. J is TRBJ2-1 and V is TRBV5, with 10 bases lining up with TRBD2. The CDR3 spans 14 residues. The germline V gene has CDR1 LGHNA and CDR2 YNLKQL (reference sequence). Trimming took 3 bases from V and 5 from J; bases not matched to a gene: 1. This CDR3 is CASSQDWGNAEQFF. The CDR3 bases that were read are TGTGCCAGCAGCCAGGACTGGGGGAATGCTGAGCAGTTC.

On this clone: All gene names here are mouse names. The read is 1 residue too short to cover the CDR3 end, so that end is filled in from the germline J gene. The V gene is TRBV13-1, the J gene TRBJ2-7, with D possibly being TRBD1 (6 bases). Per the germline V gene, CDR1 is NSHNY and CDR2 is SYGAGN. There are 15 residues in the CDR3. Trimming stripped 1 base from V and 3 bases from J, with 14 bases between. The CDR3: CASSDKGDSFYEQYF. The CDR3 bases that were read are TGTGCCAGCAGTGATAAGGGGGATTCTTTCTATGAACAGTAC.

In its sample, this clone was seen once. Gene names denote mouse genes. Coverage ceases 1 residue before the CDR3 finishes, and the germline J gene fills in the end. The genes are TRBV5 and TRBJ2-5; 10 nucleotides align to TRBD1. This CDR3 region has 15 residues. Germline CDR1 is LGHNA and CDR2 is YNLKQL (reference sequence). The trim removed 0 bases at V and 5 bases at J, leaving 2 bases unmatched. The sequenced CDR3 bases are TGTGCCAGCAGCCAAGAAGGGGACAGGGGAGACACCCAGTAC. The encoded protein is CASSQEGDRGDTQY. The full-length CDR3 reads as CASSQEGDRGDTQYF.

In the case of this clone: The gene symbols are mouse symbols. The CDR3 end lies 1 residue beyond the end of the read and is filled in from the germline J gene. The chain combines TRBV19 with TRBJ2-5; TRBD2 matches at 8 bases. This CDR3 has 15 residues. The V segment lost 0 bases and the J segment 5 bases; nucleotides outside the gene matches: 5. The V gene's germline CDR1 is FNHDT and CDR2 SITEND (reference sequence). The CDR3 is CASSIGGGAADTQYF. CDR3 bases read: TGTGCCAGCAGTATAGGGGGGGGCGCAGCAGACACCCAGTAC.

On this clone itself: Mouse gene names and germline throughout. The read halts 1 residue ahead of the CDR3 end, with the missing end drawn from the germline J gene. This chain links TRBV13-2 with TRBJ2-2; 11 bases are shared with TRBD2. V lost 4 bases and J lost 4; bases outside the gene matches: 6. The CDR3 has 16 amino acids. Germline V lookup: CDR1 NNHNN, CDR2 SYGAGS (reference sequence). CDR3 DNA (partial): TGTGCCAGCGGTCAGGACTGGGGGGCAGGCACCGGGCAGCTCTAC. Residues: CASGQDWGAGTGQLY. The complete CDR3 sequence is CASGQDWGAGTGQLYF.

This clone was counted a single time. Any gene name here is a mouse gene name. Coverage ceases 1 residue before the CDR3 finishes, and the germline J gene fills in the end. The V and J genes are TRBV13-1 and TRBJ1-1, with D unclear. The CDR3 sequence is 12 residues long. V gave up 2 bases and J gave up 6 bases, with 8 bases separating them. CDR1 and CDR2 from the germline V gene are NSHNY and SYGAGN. Incomplete CDR3 DNA: TGTGCCAGCAGTGAGCCAACCTCAGAAGTCTTC. Its translation: CASSEPTSEVF. The entire CDR3 sequence reads CASSEPTSEVFF.

Notes on this clone: The genes and germline here are from mouse. Sequencing ends 1 residue short of the CDR3 end; the germline J gene provides the rest. The chain couples TRBV4 to TRBJ2-1; D unresolved. Germline CDR1 reads LGHDT; CDR2 reads YNNKQL (reference sequence). V shed 3 bases and J shed 0 bases, with 6 bases lying between them. CDR3 length equals 14 residues. Incomplete CDR3 DNA: TGTGCCAGCAGCTACCAGAATAACTATGCTGAGCAGTTC. Protein product: CASSYQNNYAEQF. The full CDR3 sequence reads CASSYQNNYAEQFF.

Turning to this clone: Gene names and germline match the mouse. With the read ending 1 residue before the CDR3 end, the germline J gene is used to fill in that end. The chain employs TRBV19 and TRBJ1-1, with a weak D call TRBD1 (6 bases). Germline assignment: CDR1 FNHDT and CDR2 SITEND (reference sequence). The CDR3 has 12 amino acids. V was cut by 5 bases and J by 4 bases, with 9 bases left in between. The part of the CDR3 DNA that was read is TGTGCCAGCAGCGGGGGGCTCACAGAAGTCTTC. This encodes CASSGGLTEVF. The whole CDR3 protein reads CASSGGLTEVFF.

About this clone itself: Gene names and germline match the mouse. The read is 1 residue too short to cover the CDR3 end, so that end is filled in from the germline J gene. V is TRBV13-2 and J is TRBJ1-3, with TRBD1 matching 7 bases. Trimming took 6 bases from V and 0 from J; bases not matched to a gene: 3. Germline V gene lookup returns CDR1 NNHNN and CDR2 SYGAGS (reference sequence). The CDR3 consists of 14 residues. The CDR3 bases that were read are TGTGCCAGCGTCGGACAGGATTCTGGAAATACGCTCTAT. This codes for CASVGQDSGNTLY. The full CDR3 protein is CASVGQDSGNTLYF.

Worth noting for this clone: All gene names here are mouse names. Coverage ceases 1 residue before the CDR3 finishes, and the germline J gene fills in the end. V gene TRBV5 combines with J gene TRBJ2-2; TRBD2 might be the D (6 bases). Germline V gives CDR1 LGHNA, CDR2 YNLKQL (reference sequence). Deletions cut 4 bases from V and 3 bases from J, with 12 bases between. The CDR3 sequence is 15 residues long. CDR3 protein: CASSPPGLYTGQLYF. CDR3 bases read: TGTGCCAGCAGCCCACCGGGACTTTACACCGGGCAGCTCTAC.

Worth noting for this clone: Each gene name is a mouse one. The read ends 1 residue shy of where the CDR3 ends; the end is completed using the germline J gene. The chain employs TRBV31 and TRBJ2-5; perhaps TRBD1 as D (5 bases). This CDR3 contains 13 residues. Trimming shortened V by 1 base and J by 2 bases, and 7 bases separated the two germline ends. CDR1 is GKSSPN, CDR2 SITVG, per germline. CDR3 residues: CAWSQTVQDTQYF. The DNA read from the CDR3 is TGTGCCTGGAGTCAGACAGTCCAAGACACCCAGTAC. The full variable domain, with the rest looked up from reference TRBV31 and TRBJ2-5, is AQTIHQWPVAEIKAVGSPLSLGCTIKGKSSPNLYWYWQATGGTLQQLFYSITVGQVESVVQLNLSASRPKDDQFILSTEKLLLSHSGFYLCAWSQTVQDTQYFGPGTRLLVL.

About this clone: Gene and germline names: mouse. The read ends 1 residue shy of where the CDR3 ends; the end is completed using the germline J gene. This chain uses TRBV31 with TRBJ2-4; no firm D call. With 0 bases removed from V and 4 bases from J, the gap between germline ends came to 8 bases. Looked up from germline, CDR1 is GKSSPN and CDR2 is SITVG. The CDR3 is 13 residues long. CDR3 DNA, as far as it was read: TGTGCCTGGAGTCTGGACCCCGAAAACACCTTGTAC. Encoded protein: CAWSLDPENTLY. The whole CDR3 region reads CAWSLDPENTLYF.